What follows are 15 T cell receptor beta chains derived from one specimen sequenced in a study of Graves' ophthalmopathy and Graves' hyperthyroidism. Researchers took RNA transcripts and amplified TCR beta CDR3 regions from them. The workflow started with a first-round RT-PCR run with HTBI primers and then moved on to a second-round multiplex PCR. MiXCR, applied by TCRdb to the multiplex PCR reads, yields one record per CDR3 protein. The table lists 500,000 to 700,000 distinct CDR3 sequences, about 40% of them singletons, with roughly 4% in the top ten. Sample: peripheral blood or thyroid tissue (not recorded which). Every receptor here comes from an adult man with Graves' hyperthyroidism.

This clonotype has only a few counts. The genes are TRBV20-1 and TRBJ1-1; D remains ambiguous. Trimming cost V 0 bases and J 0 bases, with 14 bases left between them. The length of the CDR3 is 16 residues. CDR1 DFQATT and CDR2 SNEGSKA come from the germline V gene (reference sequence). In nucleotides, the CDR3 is TGCAGTGCTAGAGATAATAGTCTACCCATGAACACTGAAGCTTTCTTT. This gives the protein CSARDNSLPMNTEAFF.

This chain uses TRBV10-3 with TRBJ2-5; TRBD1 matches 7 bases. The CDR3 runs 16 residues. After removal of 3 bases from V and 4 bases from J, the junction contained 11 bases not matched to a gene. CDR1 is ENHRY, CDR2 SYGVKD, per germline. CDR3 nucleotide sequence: TGTGCCATCAGTGAATTTGACAGGGCGAAACGAGAGACCCAGTACTTC. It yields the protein CAISEFDRAKRETQYF.

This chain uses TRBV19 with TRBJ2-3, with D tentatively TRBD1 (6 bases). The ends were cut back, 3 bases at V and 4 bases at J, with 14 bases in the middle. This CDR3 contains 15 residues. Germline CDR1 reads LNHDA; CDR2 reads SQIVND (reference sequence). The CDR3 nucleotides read TGTGCCAGTAGTATTTCGGGACACAGATCAGATACGCAGTATTTT. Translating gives CASSISGHRSDTQYF.

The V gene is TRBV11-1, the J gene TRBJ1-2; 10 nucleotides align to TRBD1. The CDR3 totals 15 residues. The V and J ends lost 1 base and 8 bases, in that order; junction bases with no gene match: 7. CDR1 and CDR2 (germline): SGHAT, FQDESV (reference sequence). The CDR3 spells CASSLEPGQGNGYTF. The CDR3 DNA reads TGTGCCAGCAGCTTAGAACCGGGACAGGGGAACGGCTACACCTTC.

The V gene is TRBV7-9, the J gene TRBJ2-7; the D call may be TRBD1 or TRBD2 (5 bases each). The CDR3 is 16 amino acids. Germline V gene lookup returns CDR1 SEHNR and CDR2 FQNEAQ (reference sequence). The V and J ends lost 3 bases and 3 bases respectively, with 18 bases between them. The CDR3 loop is CASSLTRGDPIYEQYF. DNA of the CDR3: TGTGCCAGCAGCTTGACGAGAGGGGACCCGATCTACGAGCAGTACTTC.

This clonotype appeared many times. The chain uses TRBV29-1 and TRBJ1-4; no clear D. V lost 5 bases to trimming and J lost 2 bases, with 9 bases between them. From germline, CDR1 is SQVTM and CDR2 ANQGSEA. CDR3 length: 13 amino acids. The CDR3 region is CSVQAATNEKLFF. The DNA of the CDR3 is TGCAGCGTTCAGGCGGCTACTAATGAAAAACTGTTTTTT.

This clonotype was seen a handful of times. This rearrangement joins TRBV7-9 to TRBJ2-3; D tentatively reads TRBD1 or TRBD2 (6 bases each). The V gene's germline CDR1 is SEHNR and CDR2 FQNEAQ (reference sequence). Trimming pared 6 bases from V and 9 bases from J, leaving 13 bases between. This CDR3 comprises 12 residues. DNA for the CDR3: TGTGCCAGCAGTCCACAGGGACTGACGCAGTATTTT. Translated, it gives CASSPQGLTQYF. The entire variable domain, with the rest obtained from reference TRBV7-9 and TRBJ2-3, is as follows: DTGVSQNPRHKITKRGQNVTFRCDPISEHNRLYWYRQTLGQGPEFLTYFQNEAQLEKSRLLSDRFSAERPKGSFSTLEIQRTEQGDSAMYLCASSPQGLTQYFGPGTRLTVL.

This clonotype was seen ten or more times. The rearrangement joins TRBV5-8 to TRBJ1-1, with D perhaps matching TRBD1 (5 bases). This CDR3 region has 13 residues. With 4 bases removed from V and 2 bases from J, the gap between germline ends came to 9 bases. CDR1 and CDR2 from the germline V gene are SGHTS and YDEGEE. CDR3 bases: TGTGCCAGCAGCGGGGGAATAAACACTGAAGCTTTCTTT. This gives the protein CASSGGINTEAFF.

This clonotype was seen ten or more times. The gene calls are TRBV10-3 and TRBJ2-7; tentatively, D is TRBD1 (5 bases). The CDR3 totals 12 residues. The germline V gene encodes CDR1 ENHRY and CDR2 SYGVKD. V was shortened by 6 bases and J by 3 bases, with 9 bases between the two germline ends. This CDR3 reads CAISNDSYEQYF. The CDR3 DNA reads TGTGCCATCAGCAATGACAGCTACGAGCAGTACTTC.

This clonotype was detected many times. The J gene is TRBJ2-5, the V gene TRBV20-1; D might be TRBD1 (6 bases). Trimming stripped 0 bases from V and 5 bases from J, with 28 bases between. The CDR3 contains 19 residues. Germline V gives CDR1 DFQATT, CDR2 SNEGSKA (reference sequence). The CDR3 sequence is CSARDLQARGVWDPETQYF. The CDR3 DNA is TGCAGTGCTAGAGATTTACAAGCCAGGGGAGTATGGGATCCGGAGACCCAGTACTTC.

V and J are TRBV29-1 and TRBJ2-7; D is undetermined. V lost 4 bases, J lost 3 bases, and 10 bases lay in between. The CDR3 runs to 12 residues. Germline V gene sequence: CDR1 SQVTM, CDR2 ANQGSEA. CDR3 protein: CSVVFTSYEQYF. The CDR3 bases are TGCAGCGTTGTTTTTACAAGCTACGAGCAGTACTTC.

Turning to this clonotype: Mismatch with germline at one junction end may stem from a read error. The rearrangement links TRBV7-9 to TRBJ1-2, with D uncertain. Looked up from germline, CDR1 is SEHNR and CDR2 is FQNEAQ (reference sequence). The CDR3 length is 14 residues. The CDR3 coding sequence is TGTGCCAGCGGCTTAGGGAGCTACGGGGATGGCTACACCTTC. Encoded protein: CASGLGSYGDGYTF.

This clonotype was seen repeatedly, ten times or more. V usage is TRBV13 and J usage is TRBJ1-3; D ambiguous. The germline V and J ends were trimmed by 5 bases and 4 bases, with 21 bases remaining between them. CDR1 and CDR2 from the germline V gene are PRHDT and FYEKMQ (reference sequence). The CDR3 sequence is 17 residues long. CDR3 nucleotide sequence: TGTGCCAGCAGCACCTTGGACGGCCCCGAGGAAGGAAACACCATATATTTT. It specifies CASSTLDGPEEGNTIYF.

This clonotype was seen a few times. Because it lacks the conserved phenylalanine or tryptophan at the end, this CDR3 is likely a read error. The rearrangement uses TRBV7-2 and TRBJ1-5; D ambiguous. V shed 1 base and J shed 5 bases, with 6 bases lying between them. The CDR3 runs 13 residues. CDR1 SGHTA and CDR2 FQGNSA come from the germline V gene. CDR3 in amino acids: CASSLGRDQPQHL. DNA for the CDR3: TGTGCCAGCAGCTTAGGGAGGGATCAGCCCCAGCATCTT.

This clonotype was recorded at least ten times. In DNA form, the CDR3 reads TGTGCCAGCAGCCCACGCGTGAGTCTCCTACCCTTCACTGAAGCTTTCTTT. This sequence encodes CASSPRVSLLPFTEAFF. V usage is TRBV7-9 and J usage is TRBJ1-1; D is unclear. The V gene's germline CDR1 is SEHNR and CDR2 FQNEAQ (reference sequence). Deletions cut 5 bases from V and 4 bases from J, with 23 bases between. This CDR3 is 17 amino acids long. Supplemented by reference TRBV7-9 and TRBJ1-1, the full variable domain reads DTGVSQNPRHKITKRGQNVTFRCDPISEHNRLYWYRQTLGQGPEFLTYFQNEAQLEKSRLLSDRFSAERPKGSFSTLEIQRTEQGDSAMYLCASSPRVSLLPFTEAFFGQGTRLTVV.